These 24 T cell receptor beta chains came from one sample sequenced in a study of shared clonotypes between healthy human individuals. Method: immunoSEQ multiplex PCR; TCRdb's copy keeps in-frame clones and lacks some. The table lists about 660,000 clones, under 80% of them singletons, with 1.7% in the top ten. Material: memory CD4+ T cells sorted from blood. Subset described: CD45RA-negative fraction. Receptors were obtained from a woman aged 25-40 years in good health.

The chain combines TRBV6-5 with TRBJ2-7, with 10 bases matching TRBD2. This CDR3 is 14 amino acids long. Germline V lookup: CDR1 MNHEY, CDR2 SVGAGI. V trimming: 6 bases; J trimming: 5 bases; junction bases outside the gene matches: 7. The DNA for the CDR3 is TGTGCCAGCAGGCTAATTGGGACTAGCGACGAGCAGTACTTC. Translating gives CASRLIGTSDEQYF.

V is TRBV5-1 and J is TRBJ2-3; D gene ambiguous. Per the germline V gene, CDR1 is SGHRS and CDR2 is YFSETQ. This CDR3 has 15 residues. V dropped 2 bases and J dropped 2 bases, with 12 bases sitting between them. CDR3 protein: CASSFAGPITDTQYF. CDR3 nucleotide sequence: TGCGCCAGCAGCTTCGCCGGGCCGATCACAGATACGCAGTATTTT.

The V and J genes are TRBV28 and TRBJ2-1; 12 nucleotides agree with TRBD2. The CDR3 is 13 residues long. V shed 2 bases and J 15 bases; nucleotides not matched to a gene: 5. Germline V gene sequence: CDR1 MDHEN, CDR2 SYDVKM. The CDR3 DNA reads TGTGCCAGCAGTTTAGGACTAGCGGGACGCGGGTTCTTC. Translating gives CASSLGLAGRGFF.

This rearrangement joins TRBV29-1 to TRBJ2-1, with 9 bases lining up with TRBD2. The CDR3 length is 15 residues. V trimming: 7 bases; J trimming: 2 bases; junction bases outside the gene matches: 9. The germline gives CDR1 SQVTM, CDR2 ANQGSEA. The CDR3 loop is CSAISGSVPYNEQFF. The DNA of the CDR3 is TGCAGCGCAATTAGCGGGAGTGTCCCCTACAATGAGCAGTTCTTC.

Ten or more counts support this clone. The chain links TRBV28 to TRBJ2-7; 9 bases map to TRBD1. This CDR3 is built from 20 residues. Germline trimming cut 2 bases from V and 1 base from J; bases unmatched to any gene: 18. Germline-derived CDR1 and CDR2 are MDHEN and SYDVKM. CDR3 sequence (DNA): TGTGCCAGCAGTTTAAGGGTGTGGAACAGGGGGCCCCCGTTGTCCTACGAGCAGTACTTC. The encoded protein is CASSLRVWNRGPPLSYEQYF.

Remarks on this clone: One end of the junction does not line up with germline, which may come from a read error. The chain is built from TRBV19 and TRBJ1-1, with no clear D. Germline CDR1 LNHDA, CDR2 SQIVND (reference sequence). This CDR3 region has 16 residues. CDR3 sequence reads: CASSVEDGRMNTEAFF. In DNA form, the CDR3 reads TGTGCCAGTAGTGTAGAGGACGGGAGAATGAACACTGAAGCTTTCTTT. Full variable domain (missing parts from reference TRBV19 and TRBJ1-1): DGGITQSPKYLFRKEGQNVTLSCEQNLNHDAMYWYRQDPGQGLRLIYYSQIVNDFQKGDIAEGYSVSREKKESFPLTVTSAQKNPTAFYLCASSVEDGRMNTEAFFGQGTRLTVV.

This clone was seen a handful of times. CDR3 sequence reads: CASSFSGLYFAYEQYF. Written as DNA, the CDR3 is TGTGCCAGCAGCTTCTCCGGGCTGTACTTCGCCTACGAGCAGTACTTC. The chain joins TRBV5-6 to TRBJ2-7; D is ambiguous. This CDR3 is built from 16 residues. V lost 2 bases, J lost 2 bases, and 17 bases lay in between. Germline assignment: CDR1 SGHDT and CDR2 YYEEEE. Full variable domain (remainder filled in from reference TRBV5-6 and TRBJ2-7): DAGVTQSPTHLIKTRGQQVTLRCSPKSGHDTVSWYQQALGQGPQFIFQYYEEEERQRGNFPDRFSGHQFPNYSSELNVNALLLGDSALYLCASSFSGLYFAYEQYFGPGTRLTVT.

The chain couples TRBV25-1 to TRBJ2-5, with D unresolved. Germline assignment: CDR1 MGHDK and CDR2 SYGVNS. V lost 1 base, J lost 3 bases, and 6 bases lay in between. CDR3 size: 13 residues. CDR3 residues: CASSEWAEETQYF. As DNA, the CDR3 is TGTGCCAGCAGTGAATGGGCGGAAGAGACCCAGTACTTC. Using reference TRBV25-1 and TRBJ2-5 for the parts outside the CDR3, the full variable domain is EADIYQTPRYLVIGTGKKITLECSQTMGHDKMYWYQQDPGMELHLIHYSYGVNSTEKGDLSSESTVSRIRTEHFPLTLESARPSHTSQYLCASSEWAEETQYFGPGTRLLVL.

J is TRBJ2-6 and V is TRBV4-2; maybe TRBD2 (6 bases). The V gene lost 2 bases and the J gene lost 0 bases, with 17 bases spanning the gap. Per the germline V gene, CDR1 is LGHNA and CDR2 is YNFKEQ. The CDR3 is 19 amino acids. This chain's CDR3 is CASSQRLPGLTSGANVLTF. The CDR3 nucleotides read TGTGCCAGCAGCCAACGGCTCCCGGGACTCACCTCTGGGGCCAACGTCCTGACTTTC.

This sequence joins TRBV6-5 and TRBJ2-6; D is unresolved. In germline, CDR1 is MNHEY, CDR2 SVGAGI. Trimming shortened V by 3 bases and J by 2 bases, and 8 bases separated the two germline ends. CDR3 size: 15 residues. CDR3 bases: TGTGCCAGCAGTTATTTTAGACCTGGGGCCAACGTCCTGACTTTC. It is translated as CASSYFRPGANVLTF.

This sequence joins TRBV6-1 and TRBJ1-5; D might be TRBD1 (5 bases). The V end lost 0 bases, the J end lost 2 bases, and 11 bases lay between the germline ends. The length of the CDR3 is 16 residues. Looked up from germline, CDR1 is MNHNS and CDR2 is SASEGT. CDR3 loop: CASSEATTVRNQPQHF. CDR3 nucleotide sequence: TGTGCCAGCAGTGAAGCAACGACAGTTCGCAATCAGCCCCAGCATTTT.

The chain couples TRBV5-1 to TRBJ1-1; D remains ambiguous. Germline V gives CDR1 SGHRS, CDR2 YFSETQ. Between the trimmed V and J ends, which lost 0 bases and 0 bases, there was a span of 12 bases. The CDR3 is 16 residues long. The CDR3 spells CASSLGSGLMNTEAFF. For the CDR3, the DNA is TGCGCCAGCAGCTTGGGATCCGGACTGATGAACACTGAAGCTTTCTTT.

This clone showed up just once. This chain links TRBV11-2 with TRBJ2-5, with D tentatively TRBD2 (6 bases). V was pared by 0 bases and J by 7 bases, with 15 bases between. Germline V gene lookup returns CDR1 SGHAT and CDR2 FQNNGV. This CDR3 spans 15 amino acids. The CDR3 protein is CASSLDRAGSGTQYF. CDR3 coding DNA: TGTGCCAGCAGCTTAGATCGGGCGGGGAGTGGGACCCAGTACTTC. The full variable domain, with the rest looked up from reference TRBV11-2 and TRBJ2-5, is EAGVAQSPRYKIIEKRQSVAFWCNPISGHATLYWYQQILGQGPKLLIQFQNNGVVDDSQLPKDRFSAERLKGVDSTLKIQPAKLEDSAVYLCASSLDRAGSGTQYFGPGTRLLVL.

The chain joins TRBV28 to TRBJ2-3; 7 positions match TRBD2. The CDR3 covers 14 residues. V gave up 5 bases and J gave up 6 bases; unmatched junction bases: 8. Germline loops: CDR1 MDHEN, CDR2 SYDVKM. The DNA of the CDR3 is TGTGCCAGCAGTCGAGCGGGAAGGGACGATACGCAGTATTTT. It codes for CASSRAGRDDTQYF.

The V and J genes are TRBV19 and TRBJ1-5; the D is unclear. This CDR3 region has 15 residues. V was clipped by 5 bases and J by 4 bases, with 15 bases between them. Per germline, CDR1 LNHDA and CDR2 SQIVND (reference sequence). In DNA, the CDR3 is TGTGCCAGTAGTCCCAAACCGGGGTTTAATCAGCCCCAGCATTTT. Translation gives CASSPKPGFNQPQHF. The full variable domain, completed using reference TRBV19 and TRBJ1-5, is DGGITQSPKYLFRKEGQNVTLSCEQNLNHDAMYWYRQDPGQGLRLIYYSQIVNDFQKGDIAEGYSVSREKKESFPLTVTSAQKNPTAFYLCASSPKPGFNQPQHFGDGTRLSIL.

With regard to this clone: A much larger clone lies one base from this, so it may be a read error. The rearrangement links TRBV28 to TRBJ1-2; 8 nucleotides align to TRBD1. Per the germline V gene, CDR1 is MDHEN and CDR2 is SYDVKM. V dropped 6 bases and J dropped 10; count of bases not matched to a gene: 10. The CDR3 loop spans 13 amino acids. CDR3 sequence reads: CASRPGQASDYTF. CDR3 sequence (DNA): TGTGCCAGCAGGCCGGGACAGGCGTCTGACTACACCTTC.

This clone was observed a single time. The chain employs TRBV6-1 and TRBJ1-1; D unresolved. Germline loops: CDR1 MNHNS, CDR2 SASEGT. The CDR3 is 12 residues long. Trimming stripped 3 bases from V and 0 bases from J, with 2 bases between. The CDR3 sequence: CASSELNTEAFF. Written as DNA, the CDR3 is TGTGCCAGCAGTGAGCTGAACACTGAAGCTTTCTTT.

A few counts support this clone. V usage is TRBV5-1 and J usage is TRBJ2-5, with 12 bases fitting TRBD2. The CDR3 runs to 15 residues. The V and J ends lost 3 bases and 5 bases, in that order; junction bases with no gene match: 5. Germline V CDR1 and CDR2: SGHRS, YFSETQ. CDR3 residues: CASSSLAGGWETQYF. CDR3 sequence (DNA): TGCGCCAGCAGCTCCCTAGCGGGAGGGTGGGAGACCCAGTACTTC.

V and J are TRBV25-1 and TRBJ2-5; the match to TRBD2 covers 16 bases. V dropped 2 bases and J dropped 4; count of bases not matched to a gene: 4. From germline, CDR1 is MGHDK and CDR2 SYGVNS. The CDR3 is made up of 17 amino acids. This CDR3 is CASSEGTSGRAGETQYF. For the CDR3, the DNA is TGTGCCAGCAGTGAAGGGACTAGCGGGAGGGCCGGAGAGACCCAGTACTTC. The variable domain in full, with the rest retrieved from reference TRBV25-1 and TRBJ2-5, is EADIYQTPRYLVIGTGKKITLECSQTMGHDKMYWYQQDPGMELHLIHYSYGVNSTEKGDLSSESTVSRIRTEHFPLTLESARPSHTSQYLCASSEGTSGRAGETQYFGPGTRLLVL.

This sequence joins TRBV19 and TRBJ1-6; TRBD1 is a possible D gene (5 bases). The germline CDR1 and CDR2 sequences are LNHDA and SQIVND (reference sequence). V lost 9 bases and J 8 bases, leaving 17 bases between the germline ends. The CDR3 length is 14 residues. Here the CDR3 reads CASTQPGLDSPLHF. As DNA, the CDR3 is TGTGCCAGCACACAACCGGGACTGGATTCACCCCTCCACTTT.

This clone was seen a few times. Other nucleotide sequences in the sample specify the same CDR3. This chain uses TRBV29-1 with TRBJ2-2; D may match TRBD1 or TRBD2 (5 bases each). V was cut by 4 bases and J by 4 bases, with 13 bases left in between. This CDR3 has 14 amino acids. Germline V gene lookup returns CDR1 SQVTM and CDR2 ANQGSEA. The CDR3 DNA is TGCAGCGTTGTAATCGGGGCGAGCACCGGGGAGCTGTTTTTT. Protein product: CSVVIGASTGELFF.

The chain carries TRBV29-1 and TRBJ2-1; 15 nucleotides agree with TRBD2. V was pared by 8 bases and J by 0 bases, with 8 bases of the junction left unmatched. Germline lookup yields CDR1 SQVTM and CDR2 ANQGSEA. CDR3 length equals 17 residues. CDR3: CSIGTSGRTSSYNEQFF. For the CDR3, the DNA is TGCAGCATAGGGACTAGCGGGAGGACCAGCTCCTACAATGAGCAGTTCTTC.

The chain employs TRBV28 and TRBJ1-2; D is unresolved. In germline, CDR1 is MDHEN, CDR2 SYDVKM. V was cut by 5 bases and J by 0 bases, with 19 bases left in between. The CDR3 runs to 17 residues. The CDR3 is CASSPHMRRAANYGYTF. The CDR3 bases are TGTGCCAGCAGTCCCCATATGAGAAGGGCTGCTAACTATGGCTACACCTTC.

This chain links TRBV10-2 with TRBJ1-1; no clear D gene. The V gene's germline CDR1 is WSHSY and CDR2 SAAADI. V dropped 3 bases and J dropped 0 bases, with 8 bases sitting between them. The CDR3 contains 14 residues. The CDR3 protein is CASSELGMNTEAFF. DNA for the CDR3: TGCGCCAGCAGTGAACTGGGGATGAACACTGAAGCTTTCTTT.